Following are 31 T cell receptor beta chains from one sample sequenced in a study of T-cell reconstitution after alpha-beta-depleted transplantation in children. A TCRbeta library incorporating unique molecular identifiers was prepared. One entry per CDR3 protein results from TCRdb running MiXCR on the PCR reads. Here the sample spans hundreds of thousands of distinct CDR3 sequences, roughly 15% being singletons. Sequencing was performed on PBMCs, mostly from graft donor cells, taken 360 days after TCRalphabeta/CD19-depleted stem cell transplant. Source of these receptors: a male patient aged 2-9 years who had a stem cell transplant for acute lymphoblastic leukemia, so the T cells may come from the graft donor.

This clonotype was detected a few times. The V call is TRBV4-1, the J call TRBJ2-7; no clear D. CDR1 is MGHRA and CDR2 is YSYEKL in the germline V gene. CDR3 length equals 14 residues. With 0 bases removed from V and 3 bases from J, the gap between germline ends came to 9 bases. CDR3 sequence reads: CASSQEEHIYEQYF. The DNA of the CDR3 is TGCGCCAGCAGCCAAGAGGAACACATCTACGAGCAGTACTTC.

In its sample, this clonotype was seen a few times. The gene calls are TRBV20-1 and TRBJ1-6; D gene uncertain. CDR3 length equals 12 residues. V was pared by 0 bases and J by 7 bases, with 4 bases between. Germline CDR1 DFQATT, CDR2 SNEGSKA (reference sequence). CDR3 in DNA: TGCAGTGCTAGAGAGGTGAATTCACCCCTCCACTTT. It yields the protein CSAREVNSPLHF.

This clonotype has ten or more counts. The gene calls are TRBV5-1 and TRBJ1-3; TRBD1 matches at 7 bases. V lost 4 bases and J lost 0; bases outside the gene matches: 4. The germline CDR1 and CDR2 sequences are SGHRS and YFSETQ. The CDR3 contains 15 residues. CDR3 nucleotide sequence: TGCGCCAGCAGCATAGGGACAGCCTCTGGAAACACCATATATTTT. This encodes CASSIGTASGNTIYF.

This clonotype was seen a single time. CDR3 sequence (DNA): TGTGCCAGCAGCGTAGGCGTTAGCCACCAAGAGACCCAGTACTTC. Amino acid sequence: CASSVGVSHQETQYF. This rearrangement joins TRBV9 to TRBJ2-5; D not resolved. Germline lookup yields CDR1 SGDLS and CDR2 YYNGEE. Trimming cost V 0 bases and J 0 bases, with 9 bases left between them. The CDR3 length is 15 residues.

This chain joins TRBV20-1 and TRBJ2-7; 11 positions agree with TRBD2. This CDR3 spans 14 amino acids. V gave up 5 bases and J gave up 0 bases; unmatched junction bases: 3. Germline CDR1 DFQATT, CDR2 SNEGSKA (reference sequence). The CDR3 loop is CSARLAGRSYEQYF. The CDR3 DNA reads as TGCAGTGCTCGACTAGCGGGGCGCTCCTACGAGCAGTACTTC.

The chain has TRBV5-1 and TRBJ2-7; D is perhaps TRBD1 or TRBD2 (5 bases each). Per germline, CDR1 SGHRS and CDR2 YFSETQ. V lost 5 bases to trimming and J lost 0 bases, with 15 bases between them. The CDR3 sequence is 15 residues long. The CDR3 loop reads CASSPWDGSSYEQYF. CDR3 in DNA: TGCGCCAGCAGTCCATGGGACGGCAGCTCCTACGAGCAGTACTTC.

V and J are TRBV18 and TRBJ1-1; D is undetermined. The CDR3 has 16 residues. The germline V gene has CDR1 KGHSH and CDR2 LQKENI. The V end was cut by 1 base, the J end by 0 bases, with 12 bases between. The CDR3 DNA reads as TGTGCCAGCTCACCACGTGGCGTCATATTGAACACTGAAGCTTTCTTT. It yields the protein CASSPRGVILNTEAFF.

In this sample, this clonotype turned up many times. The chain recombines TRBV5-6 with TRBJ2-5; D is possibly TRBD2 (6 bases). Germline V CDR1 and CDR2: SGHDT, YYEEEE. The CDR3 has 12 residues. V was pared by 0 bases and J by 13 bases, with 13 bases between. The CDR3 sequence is CASSLDRAGGYF. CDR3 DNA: TGTGCCAGCAGCTTGGACCGAGCGGGCGGGTACTTC.

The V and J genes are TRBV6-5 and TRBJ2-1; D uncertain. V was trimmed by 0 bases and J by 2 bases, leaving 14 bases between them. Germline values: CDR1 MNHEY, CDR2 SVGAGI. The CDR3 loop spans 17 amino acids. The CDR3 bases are TGTGCCAGCAGTTACTCTCCCCTGGACGGTACCTACAATGAGCAGTTCTTC. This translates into CASSYSPLDGTYNEQFF.

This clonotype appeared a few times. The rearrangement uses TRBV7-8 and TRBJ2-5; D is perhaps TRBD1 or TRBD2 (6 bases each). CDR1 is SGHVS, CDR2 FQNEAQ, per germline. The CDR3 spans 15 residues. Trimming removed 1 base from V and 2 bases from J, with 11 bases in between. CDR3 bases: TGTGCCAGCAGCTTAGGGGGGGCGCCTCAAGAGACCCAGTACTTC. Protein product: CASSLGGAPQETQYF.

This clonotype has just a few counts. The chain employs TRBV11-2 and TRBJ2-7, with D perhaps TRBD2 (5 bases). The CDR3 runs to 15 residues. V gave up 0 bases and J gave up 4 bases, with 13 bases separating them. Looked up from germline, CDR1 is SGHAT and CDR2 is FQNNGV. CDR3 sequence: CASSLEFGVAYEQYF. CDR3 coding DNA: TGTGCCAGCAGCTTAGAATTTGGGGTAGCGTACGAGCAGTACTTC.

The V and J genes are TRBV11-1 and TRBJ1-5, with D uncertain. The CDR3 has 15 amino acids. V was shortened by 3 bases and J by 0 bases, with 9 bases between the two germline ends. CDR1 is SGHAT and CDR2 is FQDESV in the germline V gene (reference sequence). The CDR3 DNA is TGTGCCAGCAGCTTGGGCGACGGTAGCAATCAGCCCCAGCATTTT. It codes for CASSLGDGSNQPQHF.

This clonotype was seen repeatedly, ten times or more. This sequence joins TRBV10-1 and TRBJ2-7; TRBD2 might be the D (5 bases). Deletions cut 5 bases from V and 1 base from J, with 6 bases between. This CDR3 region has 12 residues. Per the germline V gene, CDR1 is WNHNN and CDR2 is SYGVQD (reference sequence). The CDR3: CASSRDSYEQYF. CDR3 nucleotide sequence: TGCGCCAGCAGTCGGGATTCCTACGAGCAGTACTTC.

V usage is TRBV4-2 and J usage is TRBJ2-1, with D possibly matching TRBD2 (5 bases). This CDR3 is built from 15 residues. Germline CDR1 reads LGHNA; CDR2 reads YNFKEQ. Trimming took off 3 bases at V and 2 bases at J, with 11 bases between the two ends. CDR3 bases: TGTGCCAGCAGCCAGACCGAGGGCCCCTACAATGAGCAGTTCTTC. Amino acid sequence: CASSQTEGPYNEQFF.

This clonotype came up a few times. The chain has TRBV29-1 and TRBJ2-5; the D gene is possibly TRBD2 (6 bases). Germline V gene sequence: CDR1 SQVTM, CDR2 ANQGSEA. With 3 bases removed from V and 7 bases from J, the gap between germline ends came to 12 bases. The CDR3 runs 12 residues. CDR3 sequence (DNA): TGCAGCGTTGAGTCGGGAGTGTTGACCCAGTACTTC. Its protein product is CSVESGVLTQYF.

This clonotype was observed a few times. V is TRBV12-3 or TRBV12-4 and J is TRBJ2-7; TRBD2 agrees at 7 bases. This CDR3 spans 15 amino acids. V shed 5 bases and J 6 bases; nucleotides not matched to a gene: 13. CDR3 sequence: CASSRGVTPGGEQYF. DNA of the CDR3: TGTGCCAGCAGTCGGGGGGTGACCCCGGGGGGCGAGCAGTACTTC.

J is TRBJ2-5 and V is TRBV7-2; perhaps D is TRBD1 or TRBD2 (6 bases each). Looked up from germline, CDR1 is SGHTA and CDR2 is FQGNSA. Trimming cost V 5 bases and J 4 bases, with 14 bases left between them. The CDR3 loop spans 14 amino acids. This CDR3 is CASSPRGTSETQYF. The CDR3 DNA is TGTGCCAGCAGCCCCCGGGGGACATCAGAGACCCAGTACTTC. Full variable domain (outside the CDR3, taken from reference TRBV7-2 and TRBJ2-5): GAGVSQSPSNKVTEKGKDVELRCDPISGHTALYWYRQSLGQGLEFLIYFQGNSAPDKSGLPSDRFSAERTGGSVSTLTIQRTQQEDSAVYLCASSPRGTSETQYFGPGTRLLVL.

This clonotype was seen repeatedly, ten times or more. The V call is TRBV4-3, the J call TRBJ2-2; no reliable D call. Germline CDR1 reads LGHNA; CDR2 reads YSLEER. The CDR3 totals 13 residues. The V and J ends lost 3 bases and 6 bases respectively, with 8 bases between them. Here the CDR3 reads CASSHAISGELFF. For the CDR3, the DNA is TGCGCCAGCAGCCACGCGATCTCCGGGGAGCTGTTTTTT.

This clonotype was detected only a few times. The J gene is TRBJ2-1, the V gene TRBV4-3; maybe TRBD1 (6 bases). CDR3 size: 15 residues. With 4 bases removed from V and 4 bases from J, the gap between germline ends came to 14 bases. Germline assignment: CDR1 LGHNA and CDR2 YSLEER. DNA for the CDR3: TGCGCCAGCAGCCCGTCCCGGGACAAGTACAATGAGCAGTTCTTC. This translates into CASSPSRDKYNEQFF.

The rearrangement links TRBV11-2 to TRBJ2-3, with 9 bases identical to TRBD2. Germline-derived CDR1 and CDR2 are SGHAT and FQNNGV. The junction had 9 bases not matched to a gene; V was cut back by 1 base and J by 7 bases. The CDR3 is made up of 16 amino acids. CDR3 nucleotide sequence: TGTGCCAGCAGCTTAGTGCGGGGGGGCTACCGGAATACGCAGTATTTT. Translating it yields CASSLVRGGYRNTQYF.

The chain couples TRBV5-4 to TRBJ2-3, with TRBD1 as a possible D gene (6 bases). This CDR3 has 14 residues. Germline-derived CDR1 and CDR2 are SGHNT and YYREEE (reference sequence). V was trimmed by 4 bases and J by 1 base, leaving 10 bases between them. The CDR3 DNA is TGTGCCAGCAGCCCAGGGGTCGGCACAGATACGCAGTATTTT. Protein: CASSPGVGTDTQYF.

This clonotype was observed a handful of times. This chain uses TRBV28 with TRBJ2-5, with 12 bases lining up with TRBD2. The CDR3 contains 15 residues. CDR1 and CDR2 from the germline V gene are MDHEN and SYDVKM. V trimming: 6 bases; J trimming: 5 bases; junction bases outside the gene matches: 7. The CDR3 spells CASRSSGGGKETQYF. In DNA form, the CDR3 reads TGTGCCAGCAGGTCTAGCGGGGGGGGAAAGGAGACCCAGTACTTC.

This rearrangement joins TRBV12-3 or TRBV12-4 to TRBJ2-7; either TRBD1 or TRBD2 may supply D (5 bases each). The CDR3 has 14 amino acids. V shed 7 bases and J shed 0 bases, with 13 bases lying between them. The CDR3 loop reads CASKPGPSSYEQYF. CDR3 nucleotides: TGTGCCAGCAAACCGGGACCCAGCTCCTACGAGCAGTACTTC.

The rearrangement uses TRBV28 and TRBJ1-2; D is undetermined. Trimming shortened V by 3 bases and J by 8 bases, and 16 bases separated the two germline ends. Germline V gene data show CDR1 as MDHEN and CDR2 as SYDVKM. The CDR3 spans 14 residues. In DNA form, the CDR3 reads TGTGCCAGCAGTTTGGAGGGTTGGAGGGAGGGCTACACCTTC. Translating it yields CASSLEGWREGYTF.

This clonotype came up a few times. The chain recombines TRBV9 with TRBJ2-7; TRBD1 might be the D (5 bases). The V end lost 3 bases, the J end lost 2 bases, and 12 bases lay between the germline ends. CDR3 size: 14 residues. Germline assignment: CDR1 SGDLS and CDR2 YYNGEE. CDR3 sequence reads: CASSADLGAYEQYF. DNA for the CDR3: TGTGCCAGCAGCGCGGACCTAGGGGCCTACGAGCAGTACTTC.

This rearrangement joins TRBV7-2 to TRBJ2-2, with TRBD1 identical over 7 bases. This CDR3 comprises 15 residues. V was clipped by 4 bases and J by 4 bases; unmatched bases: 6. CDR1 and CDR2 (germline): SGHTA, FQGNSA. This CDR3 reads CASSSPDRFTGELFF. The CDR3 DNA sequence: TGTGCCAGCAGCTCCCCGGACAGGTTCACCGGGGAGCTGTTTTTT.

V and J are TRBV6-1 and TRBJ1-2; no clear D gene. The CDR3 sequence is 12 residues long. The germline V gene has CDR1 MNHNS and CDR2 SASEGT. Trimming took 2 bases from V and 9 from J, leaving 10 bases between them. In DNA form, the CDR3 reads TGTGCCAGCAGTGAACCAGTGATAAGCTACACCTTC. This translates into CASSEPVISYTF.

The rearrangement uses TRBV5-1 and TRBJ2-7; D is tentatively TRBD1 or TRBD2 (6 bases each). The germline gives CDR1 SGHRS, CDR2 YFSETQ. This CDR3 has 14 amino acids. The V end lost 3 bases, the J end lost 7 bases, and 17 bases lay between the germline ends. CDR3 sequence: CASSSGKGGGEQYF. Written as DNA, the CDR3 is TGCGCCAGCAGCTCGGGGAAGGGGGGCGGAGAGCAGTACTTC.

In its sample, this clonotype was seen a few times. The CDR3 protein is CASSSPGQRTGGSRNEQFF. In DNA form, the CDR3 reads TGTGCCAGCAGCTCCCCCGGCCAGCGGACTGGAGGCTCGAGGAATGAGCAGTTCTTC. V is TRBV11-2 and J is TRBJ2-1; maybe TRBD2 (5 bases). CDR1 SGHAT and CDR2 FQNNGV come from the germline V gene. Trimming shortened V by 4 bases and J by 7 bases, and 29 bases separated the two germline ends. This CDR3 has 19 residues.

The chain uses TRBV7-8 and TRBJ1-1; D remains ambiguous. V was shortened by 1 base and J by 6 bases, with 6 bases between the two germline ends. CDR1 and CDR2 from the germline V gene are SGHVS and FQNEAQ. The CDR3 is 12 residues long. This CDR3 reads CASSLGGAEAFF. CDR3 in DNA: TGTGCCAGCAGCTTAGGAGGCGCTGAAGCTTTCTTT.

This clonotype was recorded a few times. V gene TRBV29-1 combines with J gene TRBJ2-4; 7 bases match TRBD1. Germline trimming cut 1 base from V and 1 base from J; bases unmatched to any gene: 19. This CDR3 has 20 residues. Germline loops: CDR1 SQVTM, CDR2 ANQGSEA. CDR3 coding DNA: TGCAGCGTTGAAGTTTGGGACAGCAAAAACACCCCGACGGCCAAAAACATTCAGTACTTC. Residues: CSVEVWDSKNTPTAKNIQYF.